This TCR beta chain stems from a study of blood T cell repertoires in COVID-19. Overall study: Samples came from the United States, Italy and Spain, spanning acute and convalescent COVID-19.

This CDR3 has 13 residues. Germline CDR1 reads SGHRS; CDR2 reads YFSETQ. Trimming left V 0 bases short and J 4 bases short, with 5 bases between. Under the authors' procedure: Amplification with reference gene primers provided the estimates of nucleated cell counts. The assay was immunoSEQ multiplex PCR, and TCRdb's table has in-frame clones only and misses some. V and J calls and clone size follow that table, whereas D and trimming were derived from the DNA. This sample has 110,000 or so clones; more than 70% occur once, and the top ten carry 5% to 6.5%. Seattle patient enrollment occurred during active infection, with longitudinal follow-up thereafter.

The TCR sequence derives from a woman aged 55-70 years with COVID-19, enrolled during active disease. The sequenced sample was peripheral blood. The chain is built from TRBV5-1 and TRBJ1-5; D uncertain. The CDR3 loop reads CASSLATNQPQHF. As DNA, the CDR3 is TGCGCCAGCAGCTTGGCAACTAATCAGCCCCAGCATTTT.